These 22 T cell receptor beta chains were sequenced from one sample in a study of T cells after yellow fever vaccination. TCRdb analysed the 5' RACE reads with MiXCR anew, one entry per CDR3 protein. This sample has 300,000 to 350,000 distinct CDR3 sequences, with roughly 8.6% found just once. The sample consisted of PBMCs, taken more than 35 days after the first yellow fever vaccination. These receptors were collected from a man younger than 35 who received the YFV17D yellow fever vaccine.

The table lists this clonotype with many counts. The gene calls are TRBV7-3 and TRBJ2-1; weak D call: TRBD1 (6 bases). The germline V gene encodes CDR1 SGHTA and CDR2 FQGTGA. The V end lost 5 bases, the J end lost 7 bases, and 12 bases lay between the germline ends. The CDR3 runs 13 residues. In nucleotides, the CDR3 is TGTGCCAGCAGCACATACAGGGCGAATGAGCAGTTCTTC. This codes for CASSTYRANEQFF.

The V gene is TRBV6-5, the J gene TRBJ2-1; maybe TRBD1 (6 bases). The CDR3 is made up of 14 amino acids. Germline V gene lookup returns CDR1 MNHEY and CDR2 SVGAGI. V was cut by 2 bases and J by 14 bases, with 19 bases left in between. The CDR3 DNA sequence: TGTGCCAGCAGTTACCGATTCTCACAGGGAGAGGAGTTCTTC. Translating it yields CASSYRFSQGEEFF.

This clonotype was observed a handful of times. V usage is TRBV6-5 and J usage is TRBJ1-2; possibly TRBD1 for D (6 bases). V lost 0 bases, J lost 5 bases, and 13 bases lay in between. Germline CDR1 reads MNHEY; CDR2 reads SVGAGI. The CDR3 runs to 15 residues. The CDR3 is CASSYSQGNKYGYTF. CDR3 sequence (DNA): TGTGCCAGCAGTTACTCGCAGGGGAACAAGTATGGCTACACCTTC.

There are a few counts of this clonotype. The V gene is TRBV6-5, the J gene TRBJ1-2; tentative D call: TRBD1 (5 bases). This CDR3 comprises 14 residues. Germline V CDR1 and CDR2: MNHEY, SVGAGI. The V end was cut by 4 bases, the J end by 5 bases, with 14 bases between. The DNA of the CDR3 is TGTGCCAGCAGTTCCAGCCCGGACACTTATGGCTACACCTTC. Protein sequence: CASSSSPDTYGYTF.

This clonotype has a handful of counts. The gene calls are TRBV30 and TRBJ2-1; D remains ambiguous. Germline V lookup: CDR1 GTSNPN, CDR2 SVGIG (reference sequence). The CDR3 length is 12 residues. The germline V and J ends were trimmed by 4 bases and 10 bases, with 14 bases remaining between them. CDR3 coding DNA: TGTGCCTGGAATGGGGTCCTCAGGGAGCAGTTCTTC. Encoded protein: CAWNGVLREQFF.

DNA for the CDR3: TGTGCCAGCAGCCTCTCACTAGCGGGATGGTTCTTC. Translated: CASSLSLAGWFF. This rearrangement joins TRBV14 to TRBJ2-1; 10 positions match TRBD2. CDR1 is SGHDN, CDR2 FVKESK, per germline. The CDR3 has 12 amino acids. V gave up 4 bases and J gave up 15 bases; unmatched junction bases: 6. The full variable domain, its missing parts supplied by reference TRBV14 and TRBJ2-1, is EAGVTQFPSHSVIEKGQTVTLRCDPISGHDNLYWYRRVMGKEIKFLLHFVKESKQDESGMPNNRFLAERTGGTYSTLKVQPAELEDSGVYFCASSLSLAGWFFGPGTRLTVL.

The V call is TRBV6-4, the J call TRBJ2-6; D may be TRBD1 (5 bases). Germline values: CDR1 MRHNA, CDR2 SNTAGT. The CDR3 runs 14 residues. V was cut by 7 bases and J by 0 bases, with 7 bases left in between. The DNA of the CDR3 is TGTGCCAGCAAAGACAGCTCTGGGGCCAACGTCCTGACTTTC. This translates into CASKDSSGANVLTF.

This clonotype was picked up a small number of times. This rearrangement joins TRBV5-1 to TRBJ2-3, with 7 bases lining up with TRBD1. With 3 bases clipped from V and 0 bases from J, the junction kept 4 bases outside the gene matches. CDR1 and CDR2 from the germline V gene are SGHRS and YFSETQ. The CDR3 sequence is 15 residues long. Here the CDR3 reads CASSSTGKSTDTQYF. CDR3 nucleotides: TGCGCCAGCAGCTCGACAGGGAAAAGCACAGATACGCAGTATTTT.

In this sample, this clonotype turned up a few times. The chain employs TRBV19 and TRBJ2-4; D not resolved. The CDR3 has 17 amino acids. Germline V CDR1 and CDR2: LNHDA, SQIVND (reference sequence). Trimming removed 3 bases from V and 1 base from J, with 16 bases in between. The chain's CDR3 is CASSIGRPEGAKNIQYF. The CDR3, as DNA: TGTGCCAGTAGTATTGGACGGCCCGAAGGGGCCAAAAACATTCAGTACTTC.

The V and J genes are TRBV29-1 and TRBJ2-7, with unresolved D. The V end was cut by 0 bases, the J end by 7 bases, with 7 bases between. CDR1 is SQVTM, CDR2 ANQGSEA, per germline. This CDR3 region has 11 residues. The CDR3 DNA sequence: TGCAGCGTTGAAGAAGTAGGAGAGCAGTACTTC. It codes for CSVEEVGEQYF.

This clonotype was picked up a small number of times. The chain is built from TRBV3-1 and TRBJ1-1, with TRBD1 as a possible D gene (6 bases). The CDR3 runs 14 residues. Germline CDR1 is LGHDT and CDR2 is YNNKEL (reference sequence). Trimming pared 4 bases from V and 1 base from J, leaving 10 bases between. CDR3 nucleotide sequence: TGTGCCAGCAGCCCCGGACAGTGGAACACTGAAGCTTTCTTT. Encoded protein: CASSPGQWNTEAFF.

This clonotype was detected only a few times. The J gene is TRBJ1-4, the V gene TRBV7-8, with 8 positions matching TRBD1. Unmatched junction bases numbered 13, after V lost 6 bases and J lost 10 bases. Per germline, CDR1 SGHVS and CDR2 FQNEAQ. The CDR3 has 15 amino acids. As DNA, the CDR3 is TGTGCCAGCAGTCCTTCGGGACAGGAGGATATAAAACTGTTTTTT. It codes for CASSPSGQEDIKLFF.

This clonotype came up a few times. The V and J genes are TRBV5-5 and TRBJ1-3, with a possible D match to TRBD1 (6 bases). V was clipped by 0 bases and J by 0 bases, with 7 bases between them. Germline lookup yields CDR1 SGHKS and CDR2 YYEKEE (reference sequence). The CDR3 spans 15 residues. CDR3 amino acids: CASSLGQASGNTIYF. In DNA, the CDR3 is TGTGCCAGCAGCTTGGGACAGGCCTCTGGAAACACCATATATTTT. Variable domain in full (rest from reference TRBV5-5 and TRBJ1-3): DAGVTQSPTHLIKTRGQQVTLRCSPISGHKSVSWYQQVLGQGPQFIFQYYEKEERGRGNFPDRFSARQFPNYSSELNVNALLLGDSALYLCASSLGQASGNTIYFGEGSWLTVV.

J is TRBJ2-3 and V is TRBV12-3 or TRBV12-4; 8 bases are shared with TRBD1. V shed 7 bases and J 3 bases; nucleotides not matched to a gene: 6. This CDR3 has 14 amino acids. The CDR3 here is CASIKDRATDTQYF. In nucleotides, the CDR3 is TGTGCCAGCATCAAGGACAGGGCGACAGATACGCAGTATTTT.

There are a few counts of this clonotype. This sequence joins TRBV10-3 and TRBJ2-7; 10 positions match TRBD2. The germline V gene has CDR1 ENHRY and CDR2 SYGVKD. V dropped 4 bases and J dropped 2; count of bases not matched to a gene: 5. This CDR3 comprises 15 residues. The CDR3 reads CAISVNSGGTYEQYF. Written as DNA, the CDR3 is TGTGCCATCAGTGTCAATAGCGGGGGGACCTACGAGCAGTACTTC.

This clonotype was seen only a few times. The chain recombines TRBV7-9 with TRBJ2-1, with no clear D. The germline gives CDR1 SEHNR, CDR2 FQNEAQ (reference sequence). Trimming stripped 5 bases from V and 4 bases from J, with 15 bases between. The CDR3 consists of 15 residues. DNA of the CDR3: TGTGCCAGCAGCGCCCTAGTAGGATCTTACAATGAGCAGTTCTTC. As protein: CASSALVGSYNEQFF.

This clonotype was counted many times. V is TRBV7-2 and J is TRBJ1-5; D unresolved. CDR1 is SGHTA, CDR2 FQGNSA, per germline. The CDR3 length is 13 residues. Between the trimmed V and J ends, which lost 2 bases and 4 bases, there was a span of 6 bases. CDR3 DNA: TGTGCCAGCAGCTTACAGGAGAATCAGCCCCAGCATTTT. Translated: CASSLQENQPQHF.

This clonotype was recorded a few times. V usage is TRBV5-1 and J usage is TRBJ1-1; D unclear. The CDR3 has 12 residues. The germline gives CDR1 SGHRS, CDR2 YFSETQ. V shed 4 bases and J shed 9 bases, with 13 bases lying between them. The chain's CDR3 is CASSRPGEQAFF. As DNA, the CDR3 is TGCGCCAGCAGCCGCCCCGGGGAGCAAGCTTTCTTT. Filled out from reference TRBV5-1 and TRBJ1-1, the complete variable domain reads KAGVTQTPRYLIKTRGQQVTLSCSPISGHRSVSWYQQTPGQGLQFLFEYFSETQRNKGNFPGRFSGRQFSNSRSEMNVSTLELGDSALYLCASSRPGEQAFFGQGTRLTVV.

This chain connects TRBV4-3 to TRBJ2-7, with D possibly TRBD1 on 6 matching bases. CDR3 length: 14 residues. Germline-derived CDR1 and CDR2 are LGHNA and YSLEER. V was pared by 0 bases and J by 6 bases, with 12 bases between. The CDR3 DNA follows: TGCGCCAGCAGCCAAGATCAGGGGTACGGCGAGCAGTACTTC. As protein: CASSQDQGYGEQYF.

In this sample, this clonotype turned up a few times. The chain employs TRBV7-9 and TRBJ2-1; a weak D match, TRBD2 (6 bases). Germline V lookup: CDR1 SEHNR, CDR2 FQNEAQ (reference sequence). The CDR3 consists of 12 residues. V gave up 6 bases and J gave up 8 bases, with 11 bases separating them. CDR3 sequence: CASSRLGDEQFF. Written as DNA, the CDR3 is TGTGCCAGCAGTCGACTAGGGGATGAGCAGTTCTTC.

This clonotype was counted many times. The chain carries TRBV29-1 and TRBJ2-7; D might be TRBD1 (6 bases). The CDR3 runs to 14 residues. The germline V gene has CDR1 SQVTM and CDR2 ANQGSEA. Trimming stripped 6 bases from V and 3 bases from J, with 18 bases between. The CDR3 protein is CSVKGRTVDYEQYF. The CDR3 DNA reads as TGCAGCGTGAAAGGCAGGACAGTAGACTACGAGCAGTACTTC.

The gene calls are TRBV9 and TRBJ2-5; 9 bases line up with TRBD1. Germline values: CDR1 SGDLS, CDR2 YYNGEE. V shed 7 bases, J shed 2 bases, and the junction held 6 bases outside the gene matches. CDR3 length: 14 residues. As DNA, the CDR3 is TGTGCCAGCGGAAGACAGGGGGTACAAGAGACCCAGTACTTC. Amino acid sequence: CASGRQGVQETQYF.